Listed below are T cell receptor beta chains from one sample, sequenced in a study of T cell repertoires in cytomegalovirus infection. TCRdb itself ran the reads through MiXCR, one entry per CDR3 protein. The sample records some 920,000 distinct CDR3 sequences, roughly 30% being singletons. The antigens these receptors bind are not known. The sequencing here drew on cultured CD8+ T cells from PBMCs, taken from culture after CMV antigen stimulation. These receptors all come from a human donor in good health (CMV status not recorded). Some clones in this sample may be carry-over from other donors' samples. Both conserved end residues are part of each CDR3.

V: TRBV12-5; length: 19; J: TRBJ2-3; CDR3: CASGFQTGGGQGGTDTQYF
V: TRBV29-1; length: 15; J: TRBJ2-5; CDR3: CSVVVFWGFEETQYF
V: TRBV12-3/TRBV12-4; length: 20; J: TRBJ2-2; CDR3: CASSSLTWNGGRYNTGELFF
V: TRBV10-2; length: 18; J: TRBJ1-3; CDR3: CASSEPSLLPHSGNTIYF
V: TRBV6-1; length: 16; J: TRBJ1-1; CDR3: CASSEVGGLVNTESFF
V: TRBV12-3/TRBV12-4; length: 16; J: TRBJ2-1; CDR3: CASSYGSGTPYNEQFF
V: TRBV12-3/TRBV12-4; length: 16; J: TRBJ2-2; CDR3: CARRRNKFRRTGELFF
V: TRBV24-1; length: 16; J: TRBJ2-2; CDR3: CATSDPGLPNTGELFF
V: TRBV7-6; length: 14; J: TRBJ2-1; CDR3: CASSPRDKDNEQFF
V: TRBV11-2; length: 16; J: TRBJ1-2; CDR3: CASSLTESTGLYGYTF
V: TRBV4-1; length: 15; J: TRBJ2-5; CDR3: CASSQRGVPRETQYF
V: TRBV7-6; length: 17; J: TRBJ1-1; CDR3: CASSLPGTGGLNTEAFF
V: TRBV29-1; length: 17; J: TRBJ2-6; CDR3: CSAPLTVNPSGANVLTF
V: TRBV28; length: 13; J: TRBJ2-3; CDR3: CASEAGSADTQYF
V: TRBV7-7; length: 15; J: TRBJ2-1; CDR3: CASSTRTGGEGEQFF
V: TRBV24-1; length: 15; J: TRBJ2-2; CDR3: CATNDLYYRAGELFF
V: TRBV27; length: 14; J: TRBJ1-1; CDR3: CASSRGTGGTEAFF
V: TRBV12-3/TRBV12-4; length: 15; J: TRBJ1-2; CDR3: CASSWSPRGGNGYTF
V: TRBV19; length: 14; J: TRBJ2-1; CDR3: CASSPGQYYNEQFF
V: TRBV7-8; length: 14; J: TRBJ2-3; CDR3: CASSLERATDTQYF
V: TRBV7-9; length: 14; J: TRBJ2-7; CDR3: CASSLRDTTYEQYF
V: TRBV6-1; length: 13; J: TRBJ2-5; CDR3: CASSPGILETQYF
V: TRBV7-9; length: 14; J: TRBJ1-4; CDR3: CASGLQGAREKLFF
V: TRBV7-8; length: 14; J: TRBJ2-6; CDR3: CASTAEFGANVLTF
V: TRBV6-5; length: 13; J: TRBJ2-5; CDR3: CASSYSIVETQYF
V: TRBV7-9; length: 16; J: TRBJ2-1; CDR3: CASSPGQGSSYNEQFF
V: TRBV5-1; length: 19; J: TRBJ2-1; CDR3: CASSSPGQGPSEYYNEQFF
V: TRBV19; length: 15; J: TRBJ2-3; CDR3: CASSIGTPLTDTQYF
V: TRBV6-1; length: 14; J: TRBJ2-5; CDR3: CASEGRDNQETQYF
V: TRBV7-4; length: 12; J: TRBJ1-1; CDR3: CASWGTSTEAFF
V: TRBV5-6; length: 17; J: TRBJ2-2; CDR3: CASSLASGGGNTGELFF
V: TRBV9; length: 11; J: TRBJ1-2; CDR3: CASSQSRGYTF
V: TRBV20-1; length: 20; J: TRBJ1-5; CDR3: CSARDSILGRSIKGDQPQHF
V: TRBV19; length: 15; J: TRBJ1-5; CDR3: CASSMVPYSNQPQHF
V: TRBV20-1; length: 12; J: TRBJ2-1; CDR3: CSARIGAGEQFF
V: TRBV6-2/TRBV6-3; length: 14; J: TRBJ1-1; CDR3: CASSFQGIHTEAFF
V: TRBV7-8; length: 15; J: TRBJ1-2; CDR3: CASSLARGPNYGYTF
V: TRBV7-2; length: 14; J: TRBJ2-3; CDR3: CASSSYRFEYTQYF
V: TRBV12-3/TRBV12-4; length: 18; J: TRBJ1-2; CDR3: CASSSLSTGRTLNYGYTF
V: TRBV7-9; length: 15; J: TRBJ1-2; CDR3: CASSLSGTENYGYTF
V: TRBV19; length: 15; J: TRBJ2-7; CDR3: CASSIDPGASYEQYF
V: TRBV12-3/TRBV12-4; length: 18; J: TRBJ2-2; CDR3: CASSFFYGGQGAAGELFF
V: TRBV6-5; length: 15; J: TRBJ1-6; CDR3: CASLARVFLNSPLHF
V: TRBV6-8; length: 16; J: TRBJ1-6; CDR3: CASSYTYQGNNSPLHF
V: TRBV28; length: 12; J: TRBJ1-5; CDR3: CASSLGRGSQHF